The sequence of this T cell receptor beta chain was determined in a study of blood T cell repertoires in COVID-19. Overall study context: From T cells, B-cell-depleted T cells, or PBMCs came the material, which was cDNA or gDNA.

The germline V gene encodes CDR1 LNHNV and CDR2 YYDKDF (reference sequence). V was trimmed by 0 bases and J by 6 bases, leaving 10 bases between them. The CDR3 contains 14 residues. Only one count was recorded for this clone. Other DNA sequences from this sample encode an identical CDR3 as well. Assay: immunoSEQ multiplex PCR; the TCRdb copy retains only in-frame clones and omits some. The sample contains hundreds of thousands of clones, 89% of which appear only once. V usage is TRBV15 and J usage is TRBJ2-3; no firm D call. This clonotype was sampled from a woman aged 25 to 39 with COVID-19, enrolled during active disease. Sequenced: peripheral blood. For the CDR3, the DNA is TGTGCCACCAGCAGAGATCAATCGGGTGATACGCAGTATTTT. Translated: CATSRDQSGDTQYF. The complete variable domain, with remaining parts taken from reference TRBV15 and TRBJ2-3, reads DAMVIQNPRYQVTQFGKPVTLSCSQTLNHNVMYWYQQKSSQAPKLLFHYYDKDFNNEADTPDNFQSRRPNTSFCFLDIRSPGLGDTAMYLCATSRDQSGDTQYFGPGTRLTVL.